This T cell receptor beta chain emerged from a study of blood T cell repertoires in COVID-19. Study context: Researchers got acute and convalescent COVID-19 samples from the United States, Italy and Spain.

This table comes from immunoSEQ multiplex PCR, and its TCRdb copy is limited to in-frame clones, with some not included. The profile covers 300,000 to 350,000 clones, with around 91% appearing a single time and roughly 3.4% taken by the ten largest. Trimming at V came to 4 bases and at J to 4 bases, leaving 6 bases not matched to a gene. The CDR3 runs 16 residues. Germline values: CDR1 MGHRA, CDR2 YSYEKL. Sequencing used peripheral blood. The genes are TRBV4-1 and TRBJ2-1, with TRBD2 identical over 11 bases. The TCR was taken from a woman between 18 and 29 years old who had recovered from COVID-19. CDR3 amino acids: CASSRGSGRAYNEQFF. The DNA for the CDR3 is TGCGCCAGCAGCCGCGGTAGCGGGAGGGCATACAATGAGCAGTTCTTC.